A selection of T cell receptor beta chains follows, all from one sample in a study of T cells after yellow fever vaccination. Each CDR3 protein is one row after TCRdb ran MiXCR on the 5' RACE reads. The data hold under 400,000 distinct CDR3 sequences, with about 9.9% observed a single time. The source material was PBMCs, sampled on the day of the first yellow fever vaccination. Source of these receptors: a young man who received the YFV17D yellow fever vaccine. Each CDR3 is given with its conserved first and last residue. D genes are given only for firm matches. Some rows mark clone size as missing; the rest say once, few, many or name a class of expanded clone.

clone_size j_call d_call v_call cdr3_aa
many TRBJ2-1 TRBD2 TRBV4-3 CASSQEPSGGDYNEQFF
many TRBJ2-1 TRBD2 TRBV18 CASSPREGHEQFF
NA TRBJ2-7 NA TRBV25-1 CASSEFSYEQYF
few TRBJ1-2 NA TRBV20-1 CSVKTANYGYTF
NA TRBJ2-2 NA TRBV18 CASSPQANTGELFF
NA TRBJ2-5 NA TRBV12-3/TRBV12-4 CASSSPLGGEETQYF
NA TRBJ2-1 TRBD2 TRBV20-1 CSATSGGNEQFF
many TRBJ2-5 TRBD2 TRBV4-2 CASSQGAGERETQYF
few TRBJ1-4 NA TRBV5-5 CASTWTATNEKLFF
few TRBJ2-5 NA TRBV12-3/TRBV12-4 CASSLQGSQETQYF
NA TRBJ1-1 TRBD1 TRBV20-1 CSARKGQGATGTEAFF
many TRBJ2-7 NA TRBV3-1 CASSQGGYEQYF
few TRBJ1-4 TRBD1 TRBV27 CASSQDDRGGEKLFF
many TRBJ2-1 NA TRBV5-6 CASSRGQIYNEQFF
few TRBJ1-3 NA TRBV9 CASSFGNTIYF
few TRBJ2-7 NA TRBV10-3 CAISAGRNGEEQYF
NA TRBJ1-6 TRBD1 TRBV7-9 CASSARDRGPNSPLHF
NA TRBJ1-2 NA TRBV7-9 CASSLDLDAGYTF
many TRBJ2-4 NA TRBV12-5 CASGSPTLAKNIQYF
few TRBJ2-1 TRBD2 TRBV28 CASSHKRGGHNEQFF
NA TRBJ1-1 NA TRBV11-2 CASSPPGRGPEAFF
few TRBJ1-6 NA TRBV2 CASSDSKNSPLHF
many TRBJ2-6 NA TRBV27 CASSSSGANVLTF
NA TRBJ2-5 NA TRBV9 CASSNAPTSLETQYF
NA TRBJ1-6 NA TRBV4-2 CASSLARGSYNSPLHF
few TRBJ1-1 NA TRBV10-3 CAISETKGGYTEAFF